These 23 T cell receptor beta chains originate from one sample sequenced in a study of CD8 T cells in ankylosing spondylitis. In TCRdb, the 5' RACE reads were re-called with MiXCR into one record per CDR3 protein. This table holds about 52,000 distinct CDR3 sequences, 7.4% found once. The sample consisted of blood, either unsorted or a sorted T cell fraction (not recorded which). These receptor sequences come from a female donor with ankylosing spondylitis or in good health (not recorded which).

The CDR3 DNA follows: TGTGCCAGCACCTATGTAGGGGCAGATACGCAGTATTTT. This codes for CASTYVGADTQYF. The J gene is TRBJ2-3, the V gene TRBV7-2; D is perhaps TRBD1 (5 bases). This CDR3 contains 13 residues. CDR1 SGHTA and CDR2 FQGNSA come from the germline V gene. V lost 7 bases and J lost 4, with 12 bases in between.

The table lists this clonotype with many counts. CDR3 loop: CASSEAVNSANYGYTF. Written as DNA, the CDR3 is TGTGCCAGCAGTGAAGCGGTAAACTCAGCTAACTATGGCTACACCTTC. The rearrangement uses TRBV6-1 and TRBJ1-2; D gene uncertain. V was clipped by 0 bases and J by 0 bases, with 11 bases between them. The CDR3 extends over 16 amino acids. The germline V gene has CDR1 MNHNS and CDR2 SASEGT.

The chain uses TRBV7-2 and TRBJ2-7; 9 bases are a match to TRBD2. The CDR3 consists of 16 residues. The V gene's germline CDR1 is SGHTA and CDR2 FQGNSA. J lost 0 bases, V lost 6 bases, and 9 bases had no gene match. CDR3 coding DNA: TGTGCCAGCAGGAAGGATAGCGGGGGCAGCTCCTACGAGCAGTACTTC. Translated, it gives CASRKDSGGSSYEQYF.

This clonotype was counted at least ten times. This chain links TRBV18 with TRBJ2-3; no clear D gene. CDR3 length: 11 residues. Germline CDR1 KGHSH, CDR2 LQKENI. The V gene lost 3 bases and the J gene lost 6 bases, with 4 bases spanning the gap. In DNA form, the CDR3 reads TGTGCCAGCTCACCTTCTGATACGCAGTATTTT. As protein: CASSPSDTQYF.

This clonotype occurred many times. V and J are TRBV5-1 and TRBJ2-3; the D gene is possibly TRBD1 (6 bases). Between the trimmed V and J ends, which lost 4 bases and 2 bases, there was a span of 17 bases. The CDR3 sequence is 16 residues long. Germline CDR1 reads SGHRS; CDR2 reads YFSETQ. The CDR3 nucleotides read TGCGCCAGCAGCAATACTAACAGGGTATCCACAGATACGCAGTATTTT. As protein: CASSNTNRVSTDTQYF.

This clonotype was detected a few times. The DNA of the CDR3 is TGTGCCAGCAGCCCTTTGGGCGGACCCCCAAGGGAAAAACTGTTTTTT. Its translation: CASSPLGGPPREKLFF. The rearrangement uses TRBV7-2 and TRBJ1-4; D is undetermined. The germline gives CDR1 SGHTA, CDR2 FQGNSA. Trimming took off 5 bases at V and 8 bases at J, with 21 bases between the two ends. This CDR3 comprises 16 residues.

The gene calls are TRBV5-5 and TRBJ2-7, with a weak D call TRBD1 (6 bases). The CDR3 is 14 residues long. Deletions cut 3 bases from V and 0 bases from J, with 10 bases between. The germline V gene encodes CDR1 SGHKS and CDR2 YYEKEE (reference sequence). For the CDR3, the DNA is TGTGCCAGCAGCTCGGACAGTAGCTCCTACGAGCAGTACTTC. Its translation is CASSSDSSSYEQYF. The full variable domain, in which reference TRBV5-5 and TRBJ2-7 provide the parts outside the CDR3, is DAGVTQSPTHLIKTRGQQVTLRCSPISGHKSVSWYQQVLGQGPQFIFQYYEKEERGRGNFPDRFSARQFPNYSSELNVNALLLGDSALYLCASSSDSSSYEQYFGPGTRLTVT.

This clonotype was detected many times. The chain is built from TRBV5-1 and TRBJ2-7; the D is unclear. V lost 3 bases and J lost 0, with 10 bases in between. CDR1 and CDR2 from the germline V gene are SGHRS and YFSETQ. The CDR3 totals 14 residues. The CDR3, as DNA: TGCGCCAGCAGCTCAACCCCAAGCTCCTACGAGCAGTACTTC. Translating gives CASSSTPSSYEQYF. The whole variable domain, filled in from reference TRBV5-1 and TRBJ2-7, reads KAGVTQTPRYLIKTRGQQVTLSCSPISGHRSVSWYQQTPGQGLQFLFEYFSETQRNKGNFPGRFSGRQFSNSRSEMNVSTLELGDSALYLCASSSTPSSYEQYFGPGTRLTVT.

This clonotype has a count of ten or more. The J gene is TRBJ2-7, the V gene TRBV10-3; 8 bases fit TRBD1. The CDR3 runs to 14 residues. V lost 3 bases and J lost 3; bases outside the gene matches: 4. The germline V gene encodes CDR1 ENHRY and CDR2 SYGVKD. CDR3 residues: CAISETTGGYEQYV. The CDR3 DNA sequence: TGTGCCATCAGTGAAACCACAGGGGGCTACGAGCAGTACGTC.

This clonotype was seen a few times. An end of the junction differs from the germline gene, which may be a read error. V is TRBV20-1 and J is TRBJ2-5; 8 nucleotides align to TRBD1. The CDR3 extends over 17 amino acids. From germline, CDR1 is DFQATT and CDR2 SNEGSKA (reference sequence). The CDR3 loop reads CCASPTGGFWEVETQYF. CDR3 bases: TGCTGTGCTAGCCCCACAGGGGGATTTTGGGAAGTGGAGACCCAGTACTTC.

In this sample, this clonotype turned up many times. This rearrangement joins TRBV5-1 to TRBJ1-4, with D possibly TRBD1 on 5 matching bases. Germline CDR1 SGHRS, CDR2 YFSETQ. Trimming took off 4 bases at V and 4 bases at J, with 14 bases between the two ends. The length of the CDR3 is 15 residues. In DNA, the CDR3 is TGCGCCAGCAGCGATGGGACTGAGTATAATGAAAAACTGTTTTTT. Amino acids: CASSDGTEYNEKLFF.

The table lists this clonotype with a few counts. The CDR3 sequence is CASSLGEEIMAEKLFF. CDR3 DNA sequence: TGTGCCAGCAGCTTAGGTGAAGAGATTATGGCCGAAAAACTGTTTTTT. The chain employs TRBV7-8 and TRBJ1-4; no firm D call. Germline V gives CDR1 SGHVS, CDR2 FQNEAQ. CDR3 size: 16 residues. Trimming took 1 base from V and 8 from J, leaving 17 bases between them.

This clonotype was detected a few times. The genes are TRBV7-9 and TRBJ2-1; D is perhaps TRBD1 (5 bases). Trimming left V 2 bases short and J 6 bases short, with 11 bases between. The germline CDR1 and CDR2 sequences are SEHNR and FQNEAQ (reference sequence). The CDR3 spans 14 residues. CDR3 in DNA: TGTGCCAGCAGCTTAACGCAGGGCTTCAATGAGCAGTTCTTC. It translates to CASSLTQGFNEQFF.

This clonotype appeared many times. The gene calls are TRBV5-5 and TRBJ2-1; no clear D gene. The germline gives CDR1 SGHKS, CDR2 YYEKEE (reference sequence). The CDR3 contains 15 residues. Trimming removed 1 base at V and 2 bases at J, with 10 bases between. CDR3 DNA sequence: TGTGCCAGCAGCTTGAGGCTAGTCGCCTACAATGAGCAGTTCTTC. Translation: CASSLRLVAYNEQFF.

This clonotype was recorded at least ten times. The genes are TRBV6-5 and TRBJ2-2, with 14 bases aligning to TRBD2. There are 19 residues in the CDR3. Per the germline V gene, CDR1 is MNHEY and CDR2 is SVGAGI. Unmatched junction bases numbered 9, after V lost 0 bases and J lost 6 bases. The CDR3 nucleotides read TGTGCCAGCAGTTACTCAAAATTGACTAGCGGGGGGGCGGCCGGGGAGCTGTTTTTT. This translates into CASSYSKLTSGGAAGELFF.

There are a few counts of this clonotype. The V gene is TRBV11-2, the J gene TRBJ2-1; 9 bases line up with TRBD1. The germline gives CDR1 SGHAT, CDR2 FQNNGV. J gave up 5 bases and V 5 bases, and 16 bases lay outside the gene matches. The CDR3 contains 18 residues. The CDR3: CASSPTGTGPSRDNEQFF. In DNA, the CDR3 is TGTGCCAGCAGCCCCACCGGGACAGGGCCCTCCCGCGACAATGAGCAGTTCTTC.

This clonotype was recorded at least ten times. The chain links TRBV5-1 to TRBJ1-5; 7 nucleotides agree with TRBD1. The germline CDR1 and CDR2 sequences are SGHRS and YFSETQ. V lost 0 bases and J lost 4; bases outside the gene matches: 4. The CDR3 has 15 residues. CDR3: CASSLEGTENQPQHF. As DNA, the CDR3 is TGCGCCAGCAGCTTGGAAGGGACAGAGAATCAGCCCCAGCATTTT.

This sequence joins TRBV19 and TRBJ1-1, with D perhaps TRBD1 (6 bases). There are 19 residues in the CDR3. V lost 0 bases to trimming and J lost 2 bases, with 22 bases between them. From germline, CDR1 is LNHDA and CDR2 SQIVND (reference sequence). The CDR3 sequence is CASSIDLLDLAGANTEAFF. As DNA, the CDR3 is TGTGCCAGTAGTATAGATCTCTTAGATCTGGCAGGGGCCAACACTGAAGCTTTCTTT.

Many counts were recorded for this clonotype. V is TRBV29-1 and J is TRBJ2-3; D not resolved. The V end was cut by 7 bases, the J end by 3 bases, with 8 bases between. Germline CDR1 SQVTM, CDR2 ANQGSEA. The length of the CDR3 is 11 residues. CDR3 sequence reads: CSGELTDTQYF. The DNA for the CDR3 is TGCAGCGGCGAGCTGACAGATACGCAGTATTTT.

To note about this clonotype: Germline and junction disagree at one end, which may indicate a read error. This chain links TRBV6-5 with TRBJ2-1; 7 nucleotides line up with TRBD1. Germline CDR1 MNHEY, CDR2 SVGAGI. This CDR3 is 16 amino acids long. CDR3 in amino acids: CTSSYTGQRLRNEQFF. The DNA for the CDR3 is TGTACCAGCAGTTACACGGGACAGCGCCTAAGGAATGAGCAGTTCTTC.

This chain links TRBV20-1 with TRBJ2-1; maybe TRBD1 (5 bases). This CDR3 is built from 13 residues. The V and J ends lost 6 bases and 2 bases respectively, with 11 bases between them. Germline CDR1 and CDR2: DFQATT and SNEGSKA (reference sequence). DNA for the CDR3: TGCAGTGCAGTGGGGCCCGCCTACAATGAGCAGTTCTTC. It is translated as CSAVGPAYNEQFF.

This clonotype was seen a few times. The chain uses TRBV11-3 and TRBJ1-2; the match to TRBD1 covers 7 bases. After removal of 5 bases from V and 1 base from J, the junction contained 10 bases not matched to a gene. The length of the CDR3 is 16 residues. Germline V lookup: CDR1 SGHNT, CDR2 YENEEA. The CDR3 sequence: CASSPKTGIDNYGYTF. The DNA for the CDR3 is TGTGCCAGCAGCCCGAAGACAGGGATCGATAACTATGGCTACACCTTC.

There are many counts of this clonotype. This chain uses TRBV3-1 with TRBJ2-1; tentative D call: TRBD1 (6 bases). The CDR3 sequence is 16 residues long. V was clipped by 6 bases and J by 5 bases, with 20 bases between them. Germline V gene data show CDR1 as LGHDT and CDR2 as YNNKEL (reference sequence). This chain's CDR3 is CASRPKTGPYNNEQFF. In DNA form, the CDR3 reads TGTGCCAGCAGGCCTAAAACAGGGCCCTATAACAATGAGCAGTTCTTC.